These 32 T cell receptor beta chains share one sample of origin, sequenced in a study of blood T cell repertoires in COVID-19. TCRdb keeps only in-frame clones here, not all; method: immunoSEQ multiplex PCR. The data show 250,000 or so clones, with 83% seen just once and around 5.5% held by the top ten. Sample: peripheral blood. Receptors originate from a human donor in a cohort sampled during active COVID-19.

The sample holds a few counts of this clone. V and J are TRBV28 and TRBJ2-3; D is unresolved. V dropped 3 bases and J dropped 4 bases, with 11 bases sitting between them. The length of the CDR3 is 14 residues. CDR1 is MDHEN and CDR2 is SYDVKM in the germline V gene. The CDR3 sequence is CASSLAFLADTQYF. The CDR3 region has the DNA TGTGCCAGCAGTTTGGCCTTCCTGGCAGATACGCAGTATTTT.

V usage is TRBV7-2 and J usage is TRBJ1-1; D is possibly TRBD1 (5 bases). V was clipped by 8 bases and J by 4 bases, with 20 bases between them. Germline V gene sequence: CDR1 SGHTA, CDR2 FQGNSA. The CDR3 is 15 amino acids. CDR3 in DNA: TGTGCCAGCTTAACCCCCAGGGTTTCGGGCACTGAAGCTTTCTTT. This translates into CASLTPRVSGTEAFF.

This chain uses TRBV12-5 with TRBJ2-2; TRBD2 agrees at 9 bases. This CDR3 region has 16 residues. From germline, CDR1 is LGHNT and CDR2 FRNRAP. J lost 2 bases, V lost 4 bases, and 5 bases had no gene match. For the CDR3, the DNA is TGTGCTAGTGGTTATCGACTAGCGGCTAACACCGGGGAGCTGTTTTTT. Its translation: CASGYRLAANTGELFF. Full variable domain (rest looked up from reference TRBV12-5 and TRBJ2-2): DARVTQTPRHKVTEMGQEVTMRCQPILGHNTVFWYRQTMMQGLELLAYFRNRAPLDDSGMPKDRFSAEMPDATLATLKIQPSEPRDSAVYFCASGYRLAANTGELFFGEGSRLTVL.

CDR3 protein: CASSDKSEQFF. Written as DNA, the CDR3 is TGCGCCAGCAGTGATAAGAGTGAGCAGTTCTTC. The chain uses TRBV10-2 and TRBJ2-1, with D hard to call. This CDR3 has 11 amino acids. The germline V and J ends were trimmed by 3 bases and 9 bases, with 6 bases remaining between them. CDR1 is WSHSY, CDR2 SAAADI, per germline.

This clone was seen a single time. The same CDR3 also results from other DNA sequences found in this sample. The CDR3 DNA follows: TGCGCCAGCAGCTATAGCGGGGGGGCCTACAATGAGCAGTTCTTC. Amino acids: CASSYSGGAYNEQFF. The V and J genes are TRBV5-1 and TRBJ2-1; 11 bases match TRBD2. CDR1 is SGHRS, CDR2 YFSETQ, per germline. This CDR3 has 15 residues. Unmatched junction bases numbered 1, after V lost 3 bases and J lost 2 bases.

The chain combines TRBV6-5 with TRBJ1-4; 9 bases agree with TRBD1. In germline, CDR1 is MNHEY, CDR2 SVGAGI. The CDR3 spans 14 residues. V lost 7 bases to trimming and J lost 8 bases; unmatched junction nucleotides: 8. The CDR3 DNA follows: TGTGCCAGCACCGACCGGGACAGGGACGAAAAACTGTTTTTT. Its protein is CASTDRDRDEKLFF.

V and J are TRBV13 and TRBJ2-7; maybe TRBD2 (5 bases). The germline gives CDR1 PRHDT, CDR2 FYEKMQ (reference sequence). Trimming shortened V by 4 bases and J by 3 bases, and 19 bases separated the two germline ends. CDR3 length: 16 amino acids. CDR3 sequence (DNA): TGTGCCAGCAGCTCAGCGGTAGAATATCTGGACTACGAGCAGTACTTC. Its protein product is CASSSAVEYLDYEQYF.

The chain is built from TRBV4-2 and TRBJ1-1, with unresolved D. Germline CDR1 LGHNA, CDR2 YNFKEQ. Between the trimmed V and J ends, which lost 3 bases and 5 bases, there was a span of 16 bases. CDR3 size: 15 residues. CDR3 amino acids: CASSQEAPGRTEAFF. CDR3 nucleotides: TGTGCCAGCAGCCAGGAGGCCCCGGGGAGGACTGAAGCTTTCTTT.

The chain carries TRBV15 and TRBJ2-7; D may be TRBD2 (6 bases). This CDR3 is built from 14 residues. Germline V lookup: CDR1 LNHNV, CDR2 YYDKDF (reference sequence). Trimming pared 0 bases from V and 4 bases from J, leaving 10 bases between. CDR3 nucleotides: TGTGCCACCAGCAGAGAGTATGGGGGGTACGAGCAGTACTTC. Protein sequence: CATSREYGGYEQYF.

This clone has a count of ten or more. The V and J genes are TRBV5-8 and TRBJ2-7, with 9 bases fitting TRBD2. The CDR3 length is 14 residues. V dropped 2 bases and J dropped 2; count of bases not matched to a gene: 2. Per the germline V gene, CDR1 is SGHTS and CDR2 is YDEGEE. DNA of the CDR3: TGTGCCAGCAGCTTTAGCGGGGGAACCTACGAGCAGTACTTC. It is translated as CASSFSGGTYEQYF.

The CDR3 loop is CARDRGKYTEAFF. CDR3 nucleotide sequence: TGTGCCAGGGACAGGGGTAAATACACTGAAGCTTTCTTT. This chain connects TRBV5-7 to TRBJ1-1, with TRBD1 identical over 9 bases. TRBV5-7 is placed among ORFs of uncertain function. The V segment lost 8 bases and the J segment 3 bases; nucleotides outside the gene matches: 5. The CDR3 is 13 residues long.

The rearrangement joins TRBV18 to TRBJ1-3, with D possibly being TRBD1 (5 bases). V lost 3 bases to trimming and J lost 0 bases, with 12 bases between them. Per the germline V gene, CDR1 is KGHSH and CDR2 is LQKENI. The CDR3 spans 16 residues. Here the CDR3 DNA reads TGTGCCAGCTCACCGCCGTGGCAGGGCTCTGGAAACACCATATATTTT. Its translation is CASSPPWQGSGNTIYF.

This chain joins TRBV7-9 and TRBJ2-3; 9 bases align to TRBD2. Germline V gene data show CDR1 as SEHNR and CDR2 as FQNEAQ (reference sequence). The CDR3 spans 17 residues. Germline trimming cut 1 base from V and 3 bases from J; bases unmatched to any gene: 8. This CDR3 is CASSLVFQRGETDTQYF. The CDR3 DNA sequence: TGTGCCAGCAGCTTAGTTTTTCAGCGGGGGGAAACAGATACGCAGTATTTT.

The chain joins TRBV7-9 to TRBJ2-7; D might be TRBD2 (6 bases). The germline gives CDR1 SEHNR, CDR2 FQNEAQ (reference sequence). The CDR3 is made up of 17 amino acids. Trimming left V 0 bases short and J 3 bases short, with 18 bases between. The chain's CDR3 is CASSLAWERRDLYEQYF. The CDR3 bases are TGTGCCAGCAGCTTAGCGTGGGAGCGGAGGGACCTCTACGAGCAGTACTTC.

The rearrangement uses TRBV29-1 and TRBJ1-3, with D hard to call. From germline, CDR1 is SQVTM and CDR2 ANQGSEA. The CDR3 extends over 12 amino acids. With 7 bases removed from V and 1 base from J, the gap between germline ends came to 8 bases. As DNA, the CDR3 is TGCAGCGGGAGGATTTCTGGAAACACCATATATTTT. Translation gives CSGRISGNTIYF.

This clone is a singleton in its sample. This chain uses TRBV6-5 with TRBJ2-7; D gene unclear. The germline gives CDR1 MNHEY, CDR2 SVGAGI. The CDR3 has 14 amino acids. V lost 0 bases and J 3 bases, leaving 9 bases between the germline ends. For the CDR3, the DNA is TGTGCCAGCAGTTACTCCCCCTCCGGCTACGAGCAGTACTTC. It is translated as CASSYSPSGYEQYF.

CDR3 DNA sequence: TGTGCCACCTGGGACAGCCAGGCGTCCTACGAGCAGTACTTC. This sequence encodes CATWDSQASYEQYF. The rearrangement links TRBV10-3 to TRBJ2-7; 7 bases map to TRBD1. Germline loops: CDR1 ENHRY, CDR2 SYGVKD. The CDR3 is 14 amino acids. With V trimmed by 10 bases and J by 1 base, 10 bases remained unmatched.

This rearrangement joins TRBV2 to TRBJ2-6; no clear D. The CDR3 is 15 amino acids. The V gene's germline CDR1 is SNHLY and CDR2 FYNNEI. V was cut by 1 base and J by 4 bases, with 8 bases left in between. The CDR3 loop is CASSEVQSGANVLTF. The CDR3 DNA is TGTGCCAGCAGTGAAGTCCAATCCGGGGCCAACGTCCTGACTTTC. The full variable domain, in which reference TRBV2 and TRBJ2-6 provide the parts outside the CDR3, is EPEVTQTPSHQVTQMGQEVILRCVPISNHLYFYWYRQILGQKVEFLVSFYNNEISEKSEIFDDQFSVERPDGSNFTLKIRSTKLEDSAMYFCASSEVQSGANVLTFGAGSRLTVL.

The chain employs TRBV5-1 and TRBJ1-1; no clear D. The germline CDR1 and CDR2 sequences are SGHRS and YFSETQ. The CDR3 runs 14 residues. Deletions cut 4 bases from V and 4 bases from J, with 14 bases between. In nucleotides, the CDR3 is TGCGCCAGCAGCCCAACCCTGAGGAGCACTGAAGCTTTCTTT. It specifies CASSPTLRSTEAFF.

J is TRBJ1-3 and V is TRBV6-5; 7 nucleotides align to TRBD1. CDR3 length: 14 amino acids. V shed 6 bases and J 7 bases; nucleotides not matched to a gene: 9. CDR1 and CDR2 (germline): MNHEY, SVGAGI. CDR3 bases: TGTGCCAGCAGCCGCGGACAGGAAAGGAACACCATATATTTT. Amino acid sequence: CASSRGQERNTIYF.

The chain carries TRBV28 and TRBJ2-3; maybe TRBD2 (5 bases). The V gene's germline CDR1 is MDHEN and CDR2 SYDVKM. This CDR3 is 14 amino acids long. Trimming pared 3 bases from V and 2 bases from J, leaving 9 bases between. The chain's CDR3 is CASSFGADTDTQYF. The CDR3 region has the DNA TGTGCCAGCAGTTTCGGAGCGGACACAGATACGCAGTATTTT.

The rearrangement links TRBV6-1 to TRBJ1-1; D not certain. The V end lost 5 bases, the J end lost 2 bases, and 12 bases lay between the germline ends. The CDR3 is 14 residues long. Per germline, CDR1 MNHNS and CDR2 SASEGT. CDR3 region: CASSSTGTNTEAFF. CDR3 coding DNA: TGTGCCAGCAGTTCCACGGGAACAAACACTGAAGCTTTCTTT.

V gene TRBV6-5 combines with J gene TRBJ2-1; D perhaps matches TRBD2 (6 bases). With 5 bases removed from V and 6 bases from J, the gap between germline ends came to 14 bases. This CDR3 is built from 14 residues. In germline, CDR1 is MNHEY, CDR2 SVGAGI. The CDR3 nucleotides read TGTGCCAGCAGTCCTCCCGGGGAGGTCAATGAGCAGTTCTTC. Protein product: CASSPPGEVNEQFF.

There are many counts of this clone. The chain combines TRBV28 with TRBJ2-7; TRBD2 might be the D (5 bases). The CDR3 runs 13 residues. Germline CDR1 reads MDHEN; CDR2 reads SYDVKM. The germline V and J ends were trimmed by 8 bases and 0 bases, with 11 bases remaining between them. This CDR3 reads CASEGSISYEQYF. In DNA, the CDR3 is TGTGCCAGCGAGGGCAGCATCTCCTACGAGCAGTACTTC. Combining the CDR3 with reference TRBV28 and TRBJ2-7 gives the whole variable domain DVKVTQSSRYLVKRTGEKVFLECVQDMDHENMFWYRQDPGLGLRLIYFSYDVKMKEKGDIPEGYSVSREKKERFSLILESASTNQTSMYLCASEGSISYEQYFGPGTRLTVT.

V and J are TRBV29-1 and TRBJ1-1; D gene ambiguous. Germline CDR1 reads SQVTM; CDR2 reads ANQGSEA. The ends were cut back, 7 bases at V and 0 bases at J, with 6 bases in the middle. There are 11 residues in the CDR3. The CDR3 DNA follows: TGCAGCGCTGCTATGAACACTGAAGCTTTCTTT. Protein: CSAAMNTEAFF.

The gene calls are TRBV11-2 and TRBJ2-7, with TRBD1 identical over 8 bases. CDR1 SGHAT and CDR2 FQNNGV come from the germline V gene. The CDR3 contains 14 residues. V gave up 1 base and J gave up 7 bases; unmatched junction bases: 6. The CDR3 region has the DNA TGTGCCAGCAGCTTAGTCCAGGGGGCAGGTGAGCAGTACTTC. Residues: CASSLVQGAGEQYF. The complete variable domain, with remaining parts taken from reference TRBV11-2 and TRBJ2-7, reads EAGVAQSPRYKIIEKRQSVAFWCNPISGHATLYWYQQILGQGPKLLIQFQNNGVVDDSQLPKDRFSAERLKGVDSTLKIQPAKLEDSAVYLCASSLVQGAGEQYFGPGTRLTVT.

The chain links TRBV6-5 to TRBJ2-1; 8 bases map to TRBD2. This CDR3 comprises 15 residues. The germline CDR1 and CDR2 sequences are MNHEY and SVGAGI. Trimming cost V 5 bases and J 6 bases; bases outside gene matches: 9. The CDR3 is CASSQEAGGINEQFF. As DNA, the CDR3 is TGTGCCAGCAGTCAGGAGGCGGGAGGAATCAATGAGCAGTTCTTC.

This chain links TRBV10-3 with TRBJ1-5; perhaps TRBD1 as D (6 bases). Between the trimmed V and J ends, which lost 0 bases and 1 base, there was a span of 16 bases. The V gene's germline CDR1 is ENHRY and CDR2 SYGVKD. The CDR3 contains 18 residues. The CDR3 nucleotides read TGTGCCATCAGTGAGTCTTCTTATGGGGGGGCGAGCAATCAGCCCCAGCATTTT. This encodes CAISESSYGGASNQPQHF.

The chain employs TRBV5-1 and TRBJ2-1, with D tentatively TRBD2 (6 bases). The V gene lost 3 bases and the J gene lost 0 bases, with 13 bases spanning the gap. The CDR3 length is 16 residues. CDR1 is SGHRS, CDR2 YFSETQ, per germline. The CDR3 DNA reads TGCGCCAGCAGCTCGATGGAAGCGGGCTCCTACAATGAGCAGTTCTTC. Protein product: CASSSMEAGSYNEQFF.

Points on this clone: At the DNA level, this CDR3 is encoded by other sequences in the same sample as well. The chain employs TRBV5-1 and TRBJ1-1; D remains ambiguous. The CDR3 runs to 13 residues. The germline gives CDR1 SGHRS, CDR2 YFSETQ. V lost 2 bases and J 3 bases, leaving 8 bases between the germline ends. Written as DNA, the CDR3 is TGCGCCAGCAGCTTCAAGGGAGACACTGAAGCTTTCTTT. It is translated as CASSFKGDTEAFF.

This chain connects TRBV5-6 to TRBJ2-2; no reliable D call. CDR1 is SGHDT, CDR2 YYEEEE, per germline. V was clipped by 4 bases and J by 2 bases, with 6 bases between them. The CDR3 extends over 13 amino acids. This CDR3 is CASSVTNTGELFF. CDR3 sequence (DNA): TGTGCCAGCAGCGTCACTAACACCGGGGAGCTGTTTTTT.

The V and J genes are TRBV6-1 and TRBJ2-1; D not certain. Trimming removed 3 bases from V and 0 bases from J, with 9 bases in between. The CDR3 covers 15 residues. Per germline, CDR1 MNHNS and CDR2 SASEGT. The CDR3 spells CASSDEYGSYNEQFF. The CDR3 DNA follows: TGTGCCAGCAGTGATGAATACGGCTCCTACAATGAGCAGTTCTTC.